These T cell receptor beta chains were read from a single sample in a study of OX40 agonist ivuxolimab in advanced cancers. Clones were sequenced by immunoSEQ multiplex PCR, and TCRdb holds only the in-frame ones, with some missing. This table has approximately 84,000 clones, more than 80% appearing once. The sequencing used CD4+ or CD8+ T cells sorted from blood, collected in a trial of the OX40 agonist ivuxolimab. These receptors originate from an adult with an advanced solid tumor such as melanoma, head and neck, liver or kidney cancer. Both conserved end residues are part of each CDR3. D genes are given only for firm matches. Some rows mark clone size as missing; the rest say once, few, many or name a class of expanded clone.

clone_size: .
j_call: TRBJ2-7
v_call: TRBV7-9
d_call: .
cdr3_aa: CASSAQAPTYEQYF
cdr3_nt: TGTGCCAGCAGCGCGCAGGCCCCCACCTACGAGCAGTACTTC

clone_size: .
j_call: TRBJ1-2
v_call: TRBV7-2
d_call: TRBD1
cdr3_aa: CASSLAGTGFFGGYTF
cdr3_nt: TGTGCCAGCAGCTTAGCCGGGACAGGCTTTTTCGGGGGCTACACCTTC

clone_size: few
j_call: TRBJ2-2
v_call: TRBV9
d_call: TRBD2
cdr3_aa: CASSPRPSGGAATGELFF
cdr3_nt: TGTGCCAGCAGCCCCCGGCCTAGCGGGGGGGCCGCCACCGGGGAGCTGTTTTTT

clone_size: .
j_call: TRBJ1-2
v_call: TRBV2
d_call: .
cdr3_aa: CASSLYGNYGYTF
cdr3_nt: TGTGCCAGCAGTTTATATGGTAACTATGGCTACACCTTC

clone_size: .
j_call: TRBJ2-4
v_call: TRBV9
d_call: TRBD2
cdr3_aa: CASSVDLAGAYGENIQYF
cdr3_nt: TGTGCCAGCAGCGTAGACCTAGCGGGGGCTTATGGGGAAAACATTCAGTACTTC

clone_size: few
j_call: TRBJ1-3
v_call: TRBV10-2
d_call: .
cdr3_aa: CASRDSSSGNTIYF
cdr3_nt: TGCGCCAGCAGGGACTCAAGCTCTGGAAACACCATATATTTT

clone_size: .
j_call: TRBJ2-2
v_call: TRBV7-7
d_call: TRBD2
cdr3_aa: CASGRDGELFF
cdr3_nt: TGTGCCAGCGGGAGGGACGGGGAGCTGTTTTTT

clone_size: .
j_call: TRBJ1-5
v_call: TRBV5-1
d_call: TRBD1
cdr3_aa: CASSTQGDQPQHF
cdr3_nt: TGCGCCAGCAGCACGCAGGGGGATCAGCCCCAGCATTTT

clone_size: .
j_call: TRBJ2-3
v_call: TRBV9
d_call: TRBD1
cdr3_aa: CASSPRGTGPSTDTQYF
cdr3_nt: TGTGCCAGCAGCCCCCGAGGGACAGGGCCGAGCACAGATACGCAGTATTTT

clone_size: .
j_call: TRBJ2-1
v_call: TRBV27
d_call: .
cdr3_aa: CASSFDSYNEQFF
cdr3_nt: TGTGCCAGCAGTTTCGACTCCTACAATGAGCAGTTCTTC

clone_size: .
j_call: TRBJ1-2
v_call: TRBV29-1
d_call: .
cdr3_aa: CSVELVYGYTF
cdr3_nt: TGCAGCGTTGAACTGGTTTATGGCTACACCTTC